The clone carrying this T cell receptor beta chain was recorded many times. Its target is not known. This sample is part of a study of identical twins. Trimming left V 6 bases short and J 7 bases short, with 15 bases between. The CDR3 spans 13 residues. cDNA carried unique molecular identifiers, and a universal primer site was added by template switching. MiXCR, applied by TCRdb to the 5' RACE reads, yields one record per CDR3 protein. The sample carries 500,000 to 650,000 distinct CDR3 sequences, 7.1% recorded once. Study observations and caveats: Monozygotic twins shared more out-of-frame TCR alpha than recombination models predicted.

Another study also made use of these data, one on yellow fever vaccine responses in identical twins. That source adds: Each twin's T cell response to the vaccine was reported to look partly convergent and partly personalized.

This TCR was recovered from a young woman in good health. The chain has TRBV12-3 or TRBV12-4 and TRBJ1-1; weak D call: TRBD1 (5 bases). Input material: PBMCs. CDR3 nucleotide sequence: TGTGCCAGCAGGTTCCAGGGTAAGGGTGAAGCTTTCTTT. Protein: CASRFQGKGEAFF.